Shown below are 8 T cell receptor beta chains from a single sample sequenced in a study of T cells in Graves' hyperthyroidism and ophthalmopathy. Researchers amplified the TCR beta CDR3 regions from RNA transcripts. TCR CDR3 underwent first-round RT-PCR with the HTBI primer set. TCRdb redid the calling of the multiplex PCR reads with MiXCR, one entry per CDR3 protein. This sample has about 300,000 distinct CDR3 sequences; roughly 19% occur once, and the top ten carry under 45%. Specimen: blood. Source of these receptors: a man in his forties or fifties with Graves' ophthalmopathy.

This clonotype showed up many times. The chain links TRBV5-1 to TRBJ2-3; 13 bases are shared with TRBD2. The V segment lost 0 bases and the J segment 4 bases; nucleotides outside the gene matches: 5. Germline CDR1 and CDR2: SGHRS and YFSETQ. There are 17 residues in the CDR3. The CDR3 DNA is TGCGCCAGCAGCTTGGGACTAGCGGGAGGAGTCGCAGATACGCAGTATTTT. Protein: CASSLGLAGGVADTQYF.

The genes are TRBV5-5 and TRBJ2-7; unclear D gene. The CDR3 extends over 13 amino acids. The germline CDR1 and CDR2 sequences are SGHKS and YYEKEE (reference sequence). The V end lost 3 bases, the J end lost 6 bases, and 13 bases lay between the germline ends. CDR3 region: CASSSARPSEQYF. CDR3 bases: TGTGCCAGCAGCTCAGCGAGACCTAGCGAGCAGTACTTC.

This clonotype was detected ten times or more. The chain recombines TRBV3-1 with TRBJ2-7, with 9 bases identical to TRBD1. V lost 3 bases to trimming and J lost 3 bases; unmatched junction nucleotides: 6. Germline lookup yields CDR1 LGHDT and CDR2 YNNKEL (reference sequence). The CDR3 runs to 15 residues. The CDR3 loop is CASSQSMGQGYEQYF. In DNA form, the CDR3 reads TGTGCCAGCAGCCAGTCGATGGGACAGGGCTACGAGCAGTACTTC.

In its sample, this clonotype was seen a few times. With a much larger clone just one base away, this may be a read error. This sequence joins TRBV7-3 and TRBJ1-2, with TRBD1 identical over 7 bases. In germline, CDR1 is SGHTA, CDR2 FQGTGA. The CDR3 is 13 amino acids. The CDR3 sequence is CANSRDRNYGYTF. DNA for the CDR3: TGTGCCAACAGCCGGGACAGAAACTATGGCTACACCTTC.

This clonotype came up a few times. V gene TRBV6-1 combines with J gene TRBJ2-3; 8 bases fit TRBD2. This CDR3 has 17 amino acids. V shed 4 bases and J 0 bases; nucleotides not matched to a gene: 9. Germline-derived CDR1 and CDR2 are MNHNS and SASEGT. This chain's CDR3 is CASSGYRLARSTDTQYF. The CDR3, as DNA: TGTGCCAGCAGTGGATACAGACTAGCGCGGAGCACAGATACGCAGTATTTT.

This clonotype was recorded many times. The chain couples TRBV24-1 to TRBJ2-2; the match to TRBD2 covers 11 bases. This CDR3 is built from 17 residues. J gave up 5 bases and V 4 bases, and 8 bases lay outside the gene matches. CDR1 is KGHDR, CDR2 SFDVKD, per germline. CDR3 residues: CATSDHSGRASTGELFF. The CDR3 nucleotides are TGTGCCACCAGTGACCATAGCGGGAGGGCCTCTACCGGGGAGCTGTTTTTT.

This clonotype was found many times. The chain joins TRBV3-1 to TRBJ2-7; unclear D gene. Germline V gene sequence: CDR1 LGHDT, CDR2 YNNKEL (reference sequence). The V and J ends lost 3 bases and 4 bases respectively, with 4 bases between them. The CDR3 is 11 residues long. DNA of the CDR3: TGTGCCAGCAGCCATATATACGAGCAGTACTTC. Its translation is CASSHIYEQYF.

In the case of this clonotype: At one boundary the junction diverges from the germline segment, which might be a read error. The V call is TRBV19, the J call TRBJ2-7, with TRBD1 identical over 9 bases. The CDR3 runs to 13 residues. CDR1 and CDR2 (germline): LNHDA, SQIVND (reference sequence). The CDR3 DNA sequence: TGTGCCAGAAGTATTAACAGGGGGCTCGAGCAGTACTTC. Encoded protein: CARSINRGLEQYF.